This T cell receptor (beta chain) originates from a study of cytomegalovirus exposure and HLA in healthy donors. Overall study findings and caveats: What TCR beta sequences reportedly achieved was accurate prediction of HLA-A and HLA-B alleles in most subjects. It was reported in a later analysis that an Asian-associated ancestry cluster showed fewer N-insertions than the approximately 670-donor mean.

Amplification used 60 Vbeta primers and 13 Jbeta primers. The assay was immunoSEQ multiplex PCR, and TCRdb's table has in-frame clones only and misses some. This sample has approximately 100,000 clones, with roughly 77% found just once. Of note for this clone: The antigen is unknown.

This receptor was taken from a man aged 40-49 years in good health and CMV-seronegative. The sequenced material came from PBMCs.

The CDR3 spells CASSDPGRAAYEQYF. The CDR3 DNA follows: TGTGCCAGCAGTGACCCAGGCAGGGCGGCCTACGAGCAGTACTTC. This rearrangement joins TRBV2 to TRBJ2-7; TRBD1 is a possible D gene (5 bases). With 3 bases removed from V and 2 bases from J, the gap between germline ends came to 14 bases. CDR3 length: 15 residues. Germline CDR1 SNHLY, CDR2 FYNNEI.